This is a list of T cell receptor beta chains from one sample in a study of blood T cell repertoires in COVID-19. Profiling relied on immunoSEQ multiplex PCR, and the TCRdb table lists in-frame clones only, not all of them. Of 51,000 or so clones listed, around 81% are singletons. The sequencing sample was made of peripheral blood. The receptors shown here come from a woman older than 75 with COVID-19, enrolled during active disease. Both conserved end residues are part of each CDR3. The D gene is left open where the match is weak. Only part of the rows carry a size: once, few, many, or a class if the clone is expanded.

CDR3 length: 15; V gene: TRBV14; clone size: -; J gene: TRBJ1-1; D gene: -; CDR3 DNA: TGTGCCAGCAGCCAAGATCCCCGGAGGGGTACTGAAGCTTTCTTT; CDR3 protein: CASSQDPRRGTEAFF
CDR3 length: 12; V gene: TRBV5-1; clone size: -; J gene: TRBJ2-7; D gene: -; CDR3 DNA: TGCGCCAGCAGCGTACAGGGTTCCGAGCAGTACTTC; CDR3 protein: CASSVQGSEQYF
CDR3 length: 15; V gene: TRBV28; clone size: -; J gene: TRBJ2-1; D gene: TRBD1; CDR3 DNA: TGTGCCAGCAGACCAGGACAGGGGTCCTACAATGAGCAGTTCTTC; CDR3 protein: CASRPGQGSYNEQFF
CDR3 length: 17; V gene: TRBV11-3; clone size: -; J gene: TRBJ2-1; D gene: TRBD2; CDR3 DNA: TGTGCCAGCAGCCTGTGGGGGACTAGCGGGAGAGACAATGAGCAGTTCTTC; CDR3 protein: CASSLWGTSGRDNEQFF
CDR3 length: 13; V gene: TRBV6-5; clone size: -; J gene: TRBJ1-1; D gene: -; CDR3 DNA: TGTGCCAGCAGTTCCGGGAAAAACACTGAAGCTTTCTTT; CDR3 protein: CASSSGKNTEAFF
CDR3 length: 15; V gene: TRBV7-3; clone size: -; J gene: TRBJ2-7; D gene: -; CDR3 DNA: TGTGCCAGCAGCTTAGGTGGGGGGAGATCCTACGAGCAGTACTTC; CDR3 protein: CASSLGGGRSYEQYF
CDR3 length: 15; V gene: TRBV29-1; clone size: -; J gene: TRBJ1-2; D gene: TRBD1; CDR3 DNA: TGCAGCGTTCTAGGAGGGGGCGCCGGGACGAGCGGCTACACCTTC; CDR3 protein: CSVLGGGAGTSGYTF
CDR3 length: 12; V gene: TRBV19; clone size: -; J gene: TRBJ1-1; D gene: -; CDR3 DNA: TGTGCCAGTTTATACGCGGGGAGTGAAGCTTTCTTT; CDR3 protein: CASLYAGSEAFF
CDR3 length: 16; V gene: TRBV6-6; clone size: once; J gene: TRBJ1-5; D gene: TRBD1; CDR3 DNA: TGTGCCAGCAGTTCCTTACAGGGGGTTAGCAATCAGCCCCAGCATTTT; CDR3 protein: CASSSLQGVSNQPQHF
CDR3 length: 17; V gene: TRBV9; clone size: -; J gene: TRBJ2-3; D gene: TRBD1; CDR3 DNA: TGTGCCAGCAGCCCTCGAGAGGGACAGGGTGGGACAGATACGCAGTATTTT; CDR3 protein: CASSPREGQGGTDTQYF
CDR3 length: 18; V gene: TRBV19; clone size: -; J gene: TRBJ1-6; D gene: -; CDR3 DNA: TGTGCCAGTAAGTCGGGGAGTTCTACGGCAGCCAAAAATTCACCCCTCCACTTT; CDR3 protein: CASKSGSSTAAKNSPLHF
CDR3 length: 14; V gene: TRBV2; clone size: -; J gene: TRBJ2-2; D gene: TRBD1; CDR3 DNA: TGTGCCAGCCGCGGGACAGGGGGCACCGGGGAGCTGTTTTTT; CDR3 protein: CASRGTGGTGELFF
CDR3 length: 16; V gene: TRBV27; clone size: -; J gene: TRBJ1-4; D gene: TRBD1; CDR3 DNA: TGTGCCAGCAGTGGGGGGACAGGGAGTATTAATGAAAAACTGTTTTTT; CDR3 protein: CASSGGTGSINEKLFF
CDR3 length: 17; V gene: TRBV4-1; clone size: -; J gene: TRBJ2-1; D gene: TRBD2; CDR3 DNA: TGCGCCAGCAGCCAAGATCAGAGGGCTAGCGGGAGGAATGAGCAGTTCTTC; CDR3 protein: CASSQDQRASGRNEQFF
CDR3 length: 14; V gene: TRBV28; clone size: -; J gene: TRBJ2-7; D gene: -; CDR3 DNA: TGTGCCACTGACCGGGCCGGGAGTATCGACGAGCAGTACTTC; CDR3 protein: CATDRAGSIDEQYF
CDR3 length: 16; V gene: TRBV28; clone size: -; J gene: TRBJ2-7; D gene: TRBD2; CDR3 DNA: TGTGCCAACCTTAGCGGGAGTAACTTAAGATCCTACGAGCAGTACTTC; CDR3 protein: CANLSGSNLRSYEQYF
CDR3 length: 14; V gene: TRBV6-5; clone size: -; J gene: TRBJ2-7; D gene: -; CDR3 DNA: TGTGCCAGCAGTTACAAGCCCATCACCGGCGAGCAGTACTTC; CDR3 protein: CASSYKPITGEQYF
CDR3 length: 15; V gene: TRBV29-1; clone size: -; J gene: TRBJ2-7; D gene: TRBD2; CDR3 DNA: TGCAGCGTTGCGGTTAGTCTAGCGGGAGTCAACGAGCAGTACTTC; CDR3 protein: CSVAVSLAGVNEQYF
CDR3 length: 16; V gene: TRBV7-8; clone size: -; J gene: TRBJ1-5; D gene: TRBD1; CDR3 DNA: TGTGCCAGCAGCCTCCAGCCGGGGACAGGGCCTCGTCCCCAGCATTTT; CDR3 protein: CASSLQPGTGPRPQHF
CDR3 length: 16; V gene: TRBV5-1; clone size: few; J gene: TRBJ2-3; D gene: TRBD1; CDR3 DNA: TGCGCCAGCAGGCTCGGGACAGGAGCTAACACAGATACGCAGTATTTT; CDR3 protein: CASRLGTGANTDTQYF
CDR3 length: 14; V gene: TRBV7-9; clone size: few; J gene: TRBJ2-7; D gene: TRBD1; CDR3 DNA: TGTGCCAGCAGCTCATCGACAGGGACCTACGAGCAGTACTTC; CDR3 protein: CASSSSTGTYEQYF
CDR3 length: 18; V gene: TRBV9; clone size: few; J gene: TRBJ2-7; D gene: TRBD2; CDR3 DNA: TGTGCCAGCAGCGTAGCTCCTAGCGGGAGTTCCCCAATTGGGGAGCAGTACTTC; CDR3 protein: CASSVAPSGSSPIGEQYF
CDR3 length: 15; V gene: TRBV5-1; clone size: -; J gene: TRBJ2-5; D gene: TRBD1; CDR3 DNA: TGCGCCAGCAGCTTGGGGGACAGGGGCGTGGAGACCCAGTACTTC; CDR3 protein: CASSLGDRGVETQYF
CDR3 length: 16; V gene: TRBV9; clone size: -; J gene: TRBJ2-2; D gene: TRBD2; CDR3 DNA: TGTGCCAGCAGCGTAGGGACTAGCGGGTCCGGCGGGGAGCTGTTTTTT; CDR3 protein: CASSVGTSGSGGELFF
CDR3 length: 15; V gene: TRBV7-9; clone size: few; J gene: TRBJ2-2; D gene: TRBD2; CDR3 DNA: TGTGCCAGCAGCTTAGTAGCGGGAGGCACCGGGGAGCTGTTTTTT; CDR3 protein: CASSLVAGGTGELFF